This TCR beta chain derives from a study of T cell changes during pregnancy in multiple sclerosis. CDR1 ENHRY and CDR2 SYGVKD come from the germline V gene. Trimming took off 11 bases at V and 3 bases at J, with 19 bases between the two ends. The CDR3 covers 14 residues. The repertoire was sequenced with immunoSEQ multiplex PCR; TCRdb's copy has only in-frame clones and lacks some. The data hold around 130,000 clones, with around 93% observed a single time. The chain links TRBV10-3 to TRBJ1-1; perhaps TRBD1 as D (6 bases). The TCR comes from a female donor with multiple sclerosis, enrolled in a pregnancy study. The specimen comprised peripheral blood, sampled before pregnancy. Here the CDR3 DNA reads TGTGCCTCGGGGGGCAGAGAAATCGACACTGAAGCTTTCTTT. Amino acid sequence: CASGGREIDTEAFF.